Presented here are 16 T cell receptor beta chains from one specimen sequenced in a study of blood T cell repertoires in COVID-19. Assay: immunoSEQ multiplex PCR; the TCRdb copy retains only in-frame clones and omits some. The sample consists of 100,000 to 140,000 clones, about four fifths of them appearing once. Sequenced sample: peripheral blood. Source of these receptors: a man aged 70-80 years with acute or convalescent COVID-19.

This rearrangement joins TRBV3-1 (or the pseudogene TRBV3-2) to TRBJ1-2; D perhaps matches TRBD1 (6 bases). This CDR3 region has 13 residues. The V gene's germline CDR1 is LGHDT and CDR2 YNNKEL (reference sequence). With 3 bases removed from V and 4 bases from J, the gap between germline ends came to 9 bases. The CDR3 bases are TGTGCCAGCAGCCATGGACAGTCCTATGGCTACACCTTC. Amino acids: CASSHGQSYGYTF.

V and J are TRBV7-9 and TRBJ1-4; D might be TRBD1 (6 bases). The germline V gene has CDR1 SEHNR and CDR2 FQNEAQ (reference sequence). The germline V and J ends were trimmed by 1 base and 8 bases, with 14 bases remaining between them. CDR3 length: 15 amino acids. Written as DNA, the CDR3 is TGTGCCAGCAGCTTAGATCAGGGGCCGGGGGAAAAACTGTTTTTT. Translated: CASSLDQGPGEKLFF.

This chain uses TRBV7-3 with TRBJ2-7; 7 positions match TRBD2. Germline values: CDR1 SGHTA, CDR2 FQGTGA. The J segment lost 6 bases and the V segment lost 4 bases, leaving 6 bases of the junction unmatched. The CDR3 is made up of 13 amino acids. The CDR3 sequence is CASSSTREGEQYF. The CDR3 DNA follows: TGTGCCAGCAGCTCCACGAGGGAGGGCGAGCAGTACTTC.

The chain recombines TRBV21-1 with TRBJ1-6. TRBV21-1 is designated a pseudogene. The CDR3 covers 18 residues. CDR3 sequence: CASSKGAGDRGSDSPLHF. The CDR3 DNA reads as TGTGCCAGCAGCAAAGGAGCCGGAGACCGAGGGAGTGATTCACCCCTCCACTTT.

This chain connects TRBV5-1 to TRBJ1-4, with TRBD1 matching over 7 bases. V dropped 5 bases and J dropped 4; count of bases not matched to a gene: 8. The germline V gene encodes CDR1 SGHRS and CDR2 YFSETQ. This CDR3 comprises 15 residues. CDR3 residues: CASRAGTAFNEKLFF. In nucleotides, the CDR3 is TGCGCCAGCAGGGCCGGGACAGCATTTAATGAAAAACTGTTTTTT.

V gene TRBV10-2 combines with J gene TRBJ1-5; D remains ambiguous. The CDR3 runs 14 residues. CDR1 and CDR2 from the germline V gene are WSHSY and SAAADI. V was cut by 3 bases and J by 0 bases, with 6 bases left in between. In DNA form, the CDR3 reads TGCGCCAGCAGTGACGGTTATAGCAATCAGCCCCAGCATTTT. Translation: CASSDGYSNQPQHF.

The CDR3 nucleotides read TGTGCCAGCAGCTTGCAGGGAATCGGATCACCCCTCCACTTT. This translates into CASSLQGIGSPLHF. This chain uses TRBV7-9 with TRBJ1-6; D may be TRBD1 (5 bases). Germline CDR1 and CDR2: SEHNR and FQNEAQ (reference sequence). V lost 3 bases and J lost 10, with 13 bases in between. The CDR3 runs to 14 residues. Full variable domain (outside the CDR3, taken from reference TRBV7-9 and TRBJ1-6): DTGVSQNPRHKITKRGQNVTFRCDPISEHNRLYWYRQTLGQGPEFLTYFQNEAQLEKSRLLSDRFSAERPKGSFSTLEIQRTEQGDSAMYLCASSLQGIGSPLHFGNGTRLTVT.

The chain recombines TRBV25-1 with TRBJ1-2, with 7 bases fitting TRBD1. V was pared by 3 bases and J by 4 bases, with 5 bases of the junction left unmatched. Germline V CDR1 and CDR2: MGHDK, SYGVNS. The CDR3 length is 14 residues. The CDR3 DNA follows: TGTGCCAGCAGTGACCCGGGACAGCCCTATGGCTACACCTTC. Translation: CASSDPGQPYGYTF.

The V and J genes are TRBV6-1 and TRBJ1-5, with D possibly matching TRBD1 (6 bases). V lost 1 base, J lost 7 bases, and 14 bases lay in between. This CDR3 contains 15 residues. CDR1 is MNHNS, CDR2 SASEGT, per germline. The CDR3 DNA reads TGTGCCAGCAGTGAAGGGCAGGGGTTTTTCCAGCCCCAGCATTTT. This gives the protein CASSEGQGFFQPQHF.

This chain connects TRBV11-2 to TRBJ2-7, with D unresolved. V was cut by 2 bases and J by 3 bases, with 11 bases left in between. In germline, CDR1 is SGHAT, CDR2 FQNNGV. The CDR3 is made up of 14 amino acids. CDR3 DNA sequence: TGTGCCAGCAGCTTATCGCGGCAAGGCTACGAGCAGTACTTC. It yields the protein CASSLSRQGYEQYF.

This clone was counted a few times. CDR3: CASSWRGRGNEQFF. The CDR3 DNA reads TGTGCCAGCAGTTGGCGGGGGCGGGGCAATGAGCAGTTCTTC. The chain employs TRBV6-5 and TRBJ2-1; weak D call: TRBD2 (7 bases). Germline V CDR1 and CDR2: MNHEY, SVGAGI. V was pared by 4 bases and J by 6 bases, with 13 bases between. The CDR3 sequence is 14 residues long.

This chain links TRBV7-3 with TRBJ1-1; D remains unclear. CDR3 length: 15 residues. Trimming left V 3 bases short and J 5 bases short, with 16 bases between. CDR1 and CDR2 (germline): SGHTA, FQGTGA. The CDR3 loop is CASSLKGPGGTEAFF. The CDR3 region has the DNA TGTGCCAGCAGCTTGAAAGGGCCGGGAGGAACTGAAGCTTTCTTT.

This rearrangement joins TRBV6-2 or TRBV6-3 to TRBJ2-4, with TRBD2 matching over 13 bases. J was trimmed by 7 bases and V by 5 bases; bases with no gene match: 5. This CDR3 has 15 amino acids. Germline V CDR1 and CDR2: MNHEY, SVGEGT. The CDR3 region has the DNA TGTGCCAGCAGTCCCGGACTAGCGGGGGTTAACATTCAGTACTTC. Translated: CASSPGLAGVNIQYF.

In DNA form, the CDR3 reads TGCGCCAGCAGCGAGCACTACACCGGGGAGCTGTTTTTT. Translation: CASSEHYTGELFF. The genes are TRBV5-1 and TRBJ2-2; D uncertain. Germline V gene lookup returns CDR1 SGHRS and CDR2 YFSETQ. V shed 4 bases and J shed 3 bases, with 7 bases lying between them. The CDR3 contains 13 residues.

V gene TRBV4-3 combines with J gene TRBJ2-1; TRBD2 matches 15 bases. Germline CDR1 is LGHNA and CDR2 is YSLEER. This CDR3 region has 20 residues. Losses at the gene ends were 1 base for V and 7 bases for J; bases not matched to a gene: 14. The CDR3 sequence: CASSQAMGTSGGTGRNEQFF. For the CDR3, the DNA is TGCGCCAGCAGCCAAGCGATGGGGACTAGCGGGGGGACCGGTCGTAATGAGCAGTTCTTC.

Here the CDR3 DNA reads TGTGCCAGCAGTATTTCAGGGGCGGCCTACGAGCAGTACTTC. Amino acids: CASSISGAAYEQYF. This rearrangement joins TRBV25-1 to TRBJ2-7; D possibly corresponds to TRBD1 (6 bases). Trimming cost V 5 bases and J 2 bases, with 13 bases left between them. Germline loops: CDR1 MGHDK, CDR2 SYGVNS. The CDR3 sequence is 14 residues long.